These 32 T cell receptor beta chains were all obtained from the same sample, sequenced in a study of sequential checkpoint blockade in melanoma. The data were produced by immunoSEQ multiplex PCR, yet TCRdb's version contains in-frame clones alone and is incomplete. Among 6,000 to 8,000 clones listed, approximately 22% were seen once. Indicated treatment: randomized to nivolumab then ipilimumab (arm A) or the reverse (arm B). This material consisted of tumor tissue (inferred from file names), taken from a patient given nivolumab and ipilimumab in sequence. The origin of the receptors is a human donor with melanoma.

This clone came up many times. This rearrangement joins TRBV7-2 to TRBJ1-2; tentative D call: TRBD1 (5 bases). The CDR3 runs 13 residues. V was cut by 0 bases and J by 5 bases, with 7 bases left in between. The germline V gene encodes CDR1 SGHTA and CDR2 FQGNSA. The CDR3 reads CASSLAGEYGYTF. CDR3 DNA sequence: TGTGCCAGCAGCTTAGCGGGGGAATATGGCTACACCTTC. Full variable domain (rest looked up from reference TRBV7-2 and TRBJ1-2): GAGVSQSPSNKVTEKGKDVELRCDPISGHTALYWYRQSLGQGLEFLIYFQGNSAPDKSGLPSDRFSAERTGGSVSTLTIQRTQQEDSAVYLCASSLAGEYGYTFGSGTRLTVV.

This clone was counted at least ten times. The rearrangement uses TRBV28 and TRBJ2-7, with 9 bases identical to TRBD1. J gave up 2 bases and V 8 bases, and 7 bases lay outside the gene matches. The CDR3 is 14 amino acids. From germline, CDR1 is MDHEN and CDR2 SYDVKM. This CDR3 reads CASGPDRGPYEQYF. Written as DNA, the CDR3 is TGTGCCAGCGGGCCGGACAGGGGTCCCTACGAGCAGTACTTC. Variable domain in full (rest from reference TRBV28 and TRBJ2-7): DVKVTQSSRYLVKRTGEKVFLECVQDMDHENMFWYRQDPGLGLRLIYFSYDVKMKEKGDIPEGYSVSREKKERFSLILESASTNQTSMYLCASGPDRGPYEQYFGPGTRLTVT.

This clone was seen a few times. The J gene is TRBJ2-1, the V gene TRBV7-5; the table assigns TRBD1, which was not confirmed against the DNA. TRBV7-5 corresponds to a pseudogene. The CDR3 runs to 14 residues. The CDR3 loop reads CASSREGDYNEQFF. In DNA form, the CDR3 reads TGTGCCAGCAGCCGAGAGGGGGACTACAATGAGCAGTTCTTC.

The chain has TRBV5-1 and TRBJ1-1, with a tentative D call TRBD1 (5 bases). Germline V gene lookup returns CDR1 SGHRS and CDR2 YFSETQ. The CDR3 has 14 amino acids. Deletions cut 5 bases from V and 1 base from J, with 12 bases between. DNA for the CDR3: TGCGCCAGCAGTCCCGACAGACAGAACACTGAAGCTTTCTTT. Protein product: CASSPDRQNTEAFF.

The CDR3 region has the DNA TGTGCCACCAGCAGAACACAGCTAGGCAATCAGCCCCAGCATTTT. Amino acid sequence: CATSRTQLGNQPQHF. The rearrangement uses TRBV15 and TRBJ1-5; D is undetermined. CDR1 is LNHNV and CDR2 is YYDKDF in the germline V gene (reference sequence). The V end lost 2 bases, the J end lost 2 bases, and 10 bases lay between the germline ends. The CDR3 is made up of 15 amino acids.

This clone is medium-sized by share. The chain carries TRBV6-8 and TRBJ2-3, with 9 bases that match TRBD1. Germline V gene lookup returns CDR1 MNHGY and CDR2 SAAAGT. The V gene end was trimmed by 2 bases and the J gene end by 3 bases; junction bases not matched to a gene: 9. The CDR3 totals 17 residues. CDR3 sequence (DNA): TGTGCCAGCAGTTACCCATTGGGACAGGGAGGGACAGATACGCAGTATTTT. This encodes CASSYPLGQGGTDTQYF.

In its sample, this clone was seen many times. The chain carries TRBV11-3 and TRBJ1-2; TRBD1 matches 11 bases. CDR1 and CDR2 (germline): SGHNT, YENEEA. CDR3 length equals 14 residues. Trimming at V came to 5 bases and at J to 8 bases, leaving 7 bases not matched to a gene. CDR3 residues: CASSRGDRGWGYTF. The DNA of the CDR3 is TGTGCCAGCAGCAGAGGGGACAGGGGGTGGGGCTACACCTTC.

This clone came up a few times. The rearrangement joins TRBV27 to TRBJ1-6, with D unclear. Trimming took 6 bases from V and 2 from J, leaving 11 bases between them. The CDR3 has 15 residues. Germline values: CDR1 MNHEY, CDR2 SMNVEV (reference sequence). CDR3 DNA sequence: TGTGCCAGCAGCCAATTGGGGACCTATAATTCACCCCTCCACTTT. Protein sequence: CASSQLGTYNSPLHF.

CDR3 DNA: TGTGCCAGCAGCTTGGGGCTAGTCGAGAGGGATGAGCAGTTCTTC. It is translated as CASSLGLVERDEQFF. The J gene is TRBJ2-1, the V gene TRBV11-3; D could derive from TRBD1 or TRBD2 (5 bases each). This CDR3 comprises 15 residues. From germline, CDR1 is SGHNT and CDR2 YENEEA. With 3 bases removed from V and 8 bases from J, the gap between germline ends came to 17 bases.

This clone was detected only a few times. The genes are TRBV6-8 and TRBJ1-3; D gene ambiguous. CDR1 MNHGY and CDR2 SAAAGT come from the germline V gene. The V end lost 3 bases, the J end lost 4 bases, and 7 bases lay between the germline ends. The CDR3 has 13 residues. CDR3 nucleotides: TGTGCCAGCAGTTATACCAGCGGAAACACCATATATTTT. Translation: CASSYTSGNTIYF.

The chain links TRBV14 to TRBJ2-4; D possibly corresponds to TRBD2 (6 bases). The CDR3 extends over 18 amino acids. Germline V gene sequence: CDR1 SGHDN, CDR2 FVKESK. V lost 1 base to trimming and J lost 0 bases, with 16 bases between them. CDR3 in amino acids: CASSQGLGGDIAKNIQYF. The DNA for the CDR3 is TGTGCCAGCAGCCAAGGCCTAGGAGGGGATATAGCCAAAAACATTCAGTACTTC.

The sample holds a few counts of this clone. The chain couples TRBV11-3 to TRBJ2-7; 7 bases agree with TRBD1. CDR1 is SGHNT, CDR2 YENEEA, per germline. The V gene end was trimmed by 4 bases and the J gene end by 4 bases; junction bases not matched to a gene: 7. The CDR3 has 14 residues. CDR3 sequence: CASSSTGEPYEQYF. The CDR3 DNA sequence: TGTGCCAGCAGCTCCACAGGGGAGCCATACGAGCAGTACTTC.

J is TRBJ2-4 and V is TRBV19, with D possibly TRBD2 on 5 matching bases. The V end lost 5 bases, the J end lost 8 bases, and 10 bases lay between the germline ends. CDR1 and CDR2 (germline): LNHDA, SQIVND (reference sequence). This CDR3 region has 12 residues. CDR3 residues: CASSSGWDIQYF. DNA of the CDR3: TGTGCCAGTAGTTCGGGGTGGGACATTCAGTACTTC. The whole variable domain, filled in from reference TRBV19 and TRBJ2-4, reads DGGITQSPKYLFRKEGQNVTLSCEQNLNHDAMYWYRQDPGQGLRLIYYSQIVNDFQKGDIAEGYSVSREKKESFPLTVTSAQKNPTAFYLCASSSGWDIQYFGAGTRLSVL.

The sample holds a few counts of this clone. The CDR3 DNA follows: TGCGCCAGCAGTGAGCGACGGCCGAGCCCCTATGGCTACACCTTC. Amino acid sequence: CASSERRPSPYGYTF. The V call is TRBV10-2, the J call TRBJ1-2; no firm D call. Trimming removed 2 bases at V and 4 bases at J, with 14 bases between. This CDR3 contains 15 residues. CDR1 and CDR2 (germline): WSHSY, SAAADI.

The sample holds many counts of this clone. For the CDR3, the DNA is TGTGCCTGGAGTGTGGGGGGGGATCAGCCCCAGCATTTT. Translated: CAWSVGGDQPQHF. The chain has TRBV30 and TRBJ1-5, with D possibly matching TRBD1 (5 bases). The V end lost 0 bases, the J end lost 5 bases, and 8 bases lay between the germline ends. The CDR3 covers 13 residues. Per germline, CDR1 GTSNPN and CDR2 SVGIG (reference sequence). Full variable domain (outside the CDR3, taken from reference TRBV30 and TRBJ1-5): SQTIHQWPATLVQPVGSPLSLECTVEGTSNPNLYWYRQAAGRGLQLLFYSVGIGQISSEVPQNLSASRPQDRQFILSSKKLLLSDSGFYLCAWSVGGDQPQHFGDGTRLSIL.

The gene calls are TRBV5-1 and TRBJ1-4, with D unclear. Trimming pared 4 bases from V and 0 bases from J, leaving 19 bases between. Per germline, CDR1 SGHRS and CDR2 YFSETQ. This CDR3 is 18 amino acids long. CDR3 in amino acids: CASSLGAGRISTNEKLFF. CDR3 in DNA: TGCGCCAGCAGCCTCGGAGCAGGTCGGATTTCAACTAATGAAAAACTGTTTTTT. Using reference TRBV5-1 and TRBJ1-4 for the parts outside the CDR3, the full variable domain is KAGVTQTPRYLIKTRGQQVTLSCSPISGHRSVSWYQQTPGQGLQFLFEYFSETQRNKGNFPGRFSGRQFSNSRSEMNVSTLELGDSALYLCASSLGAGRISTNEKLFFGSGTQLSVL.

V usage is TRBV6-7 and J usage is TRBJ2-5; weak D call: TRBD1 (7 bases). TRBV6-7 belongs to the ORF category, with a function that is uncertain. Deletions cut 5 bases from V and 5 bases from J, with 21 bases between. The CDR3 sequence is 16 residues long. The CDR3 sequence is CASSEVSGRGDETQYF. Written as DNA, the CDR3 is TGTGCCAGCAGTGAAGTTAGTGGCAGGGGGGACGAGACCCAGTACTTC.

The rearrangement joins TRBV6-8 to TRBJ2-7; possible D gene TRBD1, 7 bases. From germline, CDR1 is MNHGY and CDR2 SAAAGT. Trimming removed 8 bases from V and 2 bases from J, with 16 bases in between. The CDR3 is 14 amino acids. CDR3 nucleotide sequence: TGTGCCAGCGCAAGCCAGGGGGGACCCTACGAGCAGTACTTC. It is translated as CASASQGGPYEQYF.

CDR3 sequence: CASSRQGTYEQYF. As DNA, the CDR3 is TGTGCCAGCAGCCGACAGGGAACCTACGAGCAGTACTTC. The chain is built from TRBV6-8 and TRBJ2-7; 7 positions match TRBD1. The CDR3 has 13 residues. Losses at the gene ends were 6 bases for V and 2 bases for J; bases not matched to a gene: 4. Germline loops: CDR1 MNHGY, CDR2 SAAAGT.

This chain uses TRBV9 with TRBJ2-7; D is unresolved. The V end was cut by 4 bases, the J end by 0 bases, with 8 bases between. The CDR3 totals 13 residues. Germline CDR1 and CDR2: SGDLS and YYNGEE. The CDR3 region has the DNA TGTGCCAGCAGCTCGGACGCCTCCTACGAGCAGTACTTC. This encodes CASSSDASYEQYF.

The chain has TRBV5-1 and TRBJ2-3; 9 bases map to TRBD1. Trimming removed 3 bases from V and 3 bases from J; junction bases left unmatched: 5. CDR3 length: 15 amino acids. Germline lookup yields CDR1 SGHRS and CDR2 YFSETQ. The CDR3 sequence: CASSSTGTGTDTQYF. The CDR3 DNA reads TGCGCCAGCAGCTCAACCGGGACAGGGACAGATACGCAGTATTTT.

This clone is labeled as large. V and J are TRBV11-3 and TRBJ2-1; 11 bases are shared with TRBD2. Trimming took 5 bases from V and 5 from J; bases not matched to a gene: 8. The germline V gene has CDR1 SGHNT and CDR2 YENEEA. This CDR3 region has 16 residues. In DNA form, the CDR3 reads TGTGCCAGCAGCCCTCGGATGGGACTAGCGGACAATGAGCAGTTCTTC. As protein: CASSPRMGLADNEQFF. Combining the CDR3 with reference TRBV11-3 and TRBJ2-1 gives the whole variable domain EAGVVQSPRYKIIEKKQPVAFWCNPISGHNTLYWYLQNLGQGPELLIRYENEEAVDDSQLPKDRFSAERLKGVDSTLKIQPAELGDSAVYLCASSPRMGLADNEQFFGPGTRLTVL.

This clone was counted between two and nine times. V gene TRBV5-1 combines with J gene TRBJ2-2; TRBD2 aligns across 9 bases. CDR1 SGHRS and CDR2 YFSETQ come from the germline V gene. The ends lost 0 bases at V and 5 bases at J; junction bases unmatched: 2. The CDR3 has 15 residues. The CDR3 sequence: CASSLGAGGTGELFF. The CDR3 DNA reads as TGCGCCAGCAGCTTGGGAGCGGGAGGAACCGGGGAGCTGTTTTTT.

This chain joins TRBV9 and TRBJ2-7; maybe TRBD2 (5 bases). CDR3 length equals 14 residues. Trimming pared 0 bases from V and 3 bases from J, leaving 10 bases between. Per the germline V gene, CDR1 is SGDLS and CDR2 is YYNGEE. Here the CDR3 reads CASSVDPGSYEQYF. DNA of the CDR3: TGTGCCAGCAGCGTAGATCCGGGAAGCTACGAGCAGTACTTC.

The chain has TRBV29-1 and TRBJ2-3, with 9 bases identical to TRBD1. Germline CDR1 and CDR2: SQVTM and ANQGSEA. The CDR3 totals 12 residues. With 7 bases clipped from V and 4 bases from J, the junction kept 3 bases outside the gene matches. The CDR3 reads CSATGGADTQYF. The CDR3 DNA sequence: TGCAGCGCCACAGGGGGCGCAGATACGCAGTATTTT.

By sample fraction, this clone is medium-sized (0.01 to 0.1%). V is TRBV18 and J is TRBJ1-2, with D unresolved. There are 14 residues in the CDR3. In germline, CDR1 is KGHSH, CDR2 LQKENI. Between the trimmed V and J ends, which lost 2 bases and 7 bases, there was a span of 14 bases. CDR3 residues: CASSPEFSGVGYTF. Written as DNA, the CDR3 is TGTGCCAGCTCACCAGAGTTCAGCGGTGTTGGCTACACCTTC.

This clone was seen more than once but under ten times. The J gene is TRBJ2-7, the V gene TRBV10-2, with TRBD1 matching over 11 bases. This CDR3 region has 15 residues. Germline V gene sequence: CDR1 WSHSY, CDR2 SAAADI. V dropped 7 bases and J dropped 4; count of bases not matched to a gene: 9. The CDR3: CASIGGGTGGYEQYF. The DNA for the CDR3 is TGCGCCAGCATTGGGGGCGGGACAGGGGGGTACGAGCAGTACTTC.

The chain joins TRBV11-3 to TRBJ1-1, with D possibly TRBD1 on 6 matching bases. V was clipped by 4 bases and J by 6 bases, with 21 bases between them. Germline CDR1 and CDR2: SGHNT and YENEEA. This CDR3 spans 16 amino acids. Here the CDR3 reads CASSSHLTGRIAEAFF. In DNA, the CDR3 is TGTGCCAGCAGCTCTCACTTAACAGGGAGAATAGCTGAAGCTTTCTTT. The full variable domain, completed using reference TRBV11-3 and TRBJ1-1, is EAGVVQSPRYKIIEKKQPVAFWCNPISGHNTLYWYLQNLGQGPELLIRYENEEAVDDSQLPKDRFSAERLKGVDSTLKIQPAELGDSAVYLCASSSHLTGRIAEAFFGQGTRLTVV.

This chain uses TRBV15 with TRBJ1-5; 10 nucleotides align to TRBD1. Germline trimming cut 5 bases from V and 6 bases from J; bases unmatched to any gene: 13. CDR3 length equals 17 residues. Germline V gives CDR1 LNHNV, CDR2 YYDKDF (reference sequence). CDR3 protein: CATSGNPGQGVGQPQHF. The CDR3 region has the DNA TGTGCCACCAGCGGCAACCCTGGACAGGGGGTCGGTCAGCCCCAGCATTTT.

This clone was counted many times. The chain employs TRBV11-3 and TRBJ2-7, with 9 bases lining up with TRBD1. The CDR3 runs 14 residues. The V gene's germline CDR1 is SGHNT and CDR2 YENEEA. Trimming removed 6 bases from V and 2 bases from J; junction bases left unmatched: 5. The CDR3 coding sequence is TGTGCCAGCAGTCTCCGGACAGGGGCCTACGAGCAGTACTTC. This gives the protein CASSLRTGAYEQYF.

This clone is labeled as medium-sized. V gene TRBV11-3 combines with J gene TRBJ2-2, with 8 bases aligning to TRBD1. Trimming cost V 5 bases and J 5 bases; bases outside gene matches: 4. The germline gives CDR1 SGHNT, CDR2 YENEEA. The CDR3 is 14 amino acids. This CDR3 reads CASSARTGTGELFF. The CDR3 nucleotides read TGTGCCAGCAGCGCTCGGACAGGGACCGGGGAGCTGTTTTTT.

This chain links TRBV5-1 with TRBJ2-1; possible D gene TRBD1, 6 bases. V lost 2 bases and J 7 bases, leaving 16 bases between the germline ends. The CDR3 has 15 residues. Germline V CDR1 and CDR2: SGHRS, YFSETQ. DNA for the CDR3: TGCGCCAGCAGCTTTAGACAGGACGTGGGGAATGAGCAGTTCTTC. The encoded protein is CASSFRQDVGNEQFF.